The clone carrying this T cell receptor (beta chain) came up many times. Its matching antigen is unknown. The three twin pairs were reared together, likely meeting the same infections. The source of the sample is a study of identical twins' blood T cells. General study results and limits: Twin similarity might stem from environmental factors, not only genetics. V gene usage reportedly matched far better within twin pairs than unrelated donors.

TCR cDNA libraries came from RNA via a modified published protocol. Via MiXCR, TCRdb re-called the 5' RACE reads, giving one row per CDR3 protein. The data contain 400,000 or so distinct CDR3 sequences, approximately 30% of them singletons. Per germline, CDR1 SQVTM and CDR2 ANQGSEA. This CDR3 region has 12 residues. V lost 6 bases, J lost 4 bases, and 10 bases lay in between. Sequences were obtained from PBMCs. The chain has TRBV29-1 and TRBJ2-1, with D possibly called TRBD1 or TRBD2 (5 bases each). The receptor's source is a woman aged 18-50 years in good health. DNA for the CDR3: TGCAGCGTAGAGGGGTGGTACAATGAGCAGTTCTTC. It yields the protein CSVEGWYNEQFF.